These 25 T cell receptor beta chains were all obtained from the same sample, sequenced in a study of blood T cell repertoires in COVID-19. Clones were sequenced by immunoSEQ multiplex PCR, and TCRdb holds only the in-frame ones, with some missing. Among about 110,000 clones listed, approximately 69% were seen once. The source material was peripheral blood. These TCRs come from a man aged 80 or over with acute or convalescent COVID-19.

The chain joins TRBV21-1 to TRBJ2-1; TRBD1 reflects the table's D call only, with no check against the DNA. TRBV21-1 has pseudogene status. The CDR3 spans 18 residues. DNA for the CDR3: TGTGCCAGCAGCAAATTAAGGGGGACAGGGTTAACCTACAATGAGCAGTTCTTC. Its protein is CASSKLRGTGLTYNEQFF.

This clone came up once. The chain carries TRBV6-4 and TRBJ1-6; 7 bases are a match to TRBD1. Germline assignment: CDR1 MRHNA and CDR2 SNTAGT. V dropped 4 bases and J dropped 10; count of bases not matched to a gene: 10. The CDR3 totals 15 residues. CDR3: CASSADRAVGSPLHF. As DNA, the CDR3 is TGTGCCAGCAGTGCTGACAGGGCTGTAGGCTCACCCCTCCACTTT.

CDR3 coding DNA: TGTGCCTGGAGTATACAGCTGAACACTGAAGCTTTCTTT. Protein product: CAWSIQLNTEAFF. The chain couples TRBV30 to TRBJ1-1; no clear D gene. The CDR3 runs to 13 residues. CDR1 and CDR2 (germline): GTSNPN, SVGIG (reference sequence). V lost 2 bases, J lost 0 bases, and 7 bases lay in between.

This clone was found once. The chain recombines TRBV19 with TRBJ2-5; weak D call: TRBD2 (5 bases). Germline assignment: CDR1 LNHDA and CDR2 SQIVND (reference sequence). This CDR3 comprises 13 residues. The V gene lost 0 bases and the J gene lost 9 bases, with 11 bases spanning the gap. As DNA, the CDR3 is TGTGCCAGTAGTATAGATCTAGCCGCCCCCCAGTACTTC. This codes for CASSIDLAAPQYF.

The V and J genes are TRBV29-1 and TRBJ1-4; D gene ambiguous. The germline V gene encodes CDR1 SQVTM and CDR2 ANQGSEA. V lost 5 bases and J lost 8, with 15 bases in between. CDR3 length: 13 residues. DNA of the CDR3: TGCAGCGTTTCCGGGAAGGCGCGGGAAAAACTGTTTTTT. Its protein is CSVSGKAREKLFF.

V is TRBV6-5 and J is TRBJ1-4, with TRBD1 matching 7 bases. V lost 6 bases to trimming and J lost 4 bases; unmatched junction nucleotides: 2. This CDR3 region has 13 residues. Germline V CDR1 and CDR2: MNHEY, SVGAGI. The CDR3 region is CASSGQVNEKLFF. The CDR3 bases are TGTGCCAGCAGCGGACAGGTTAATGAAAAACTGTTTTTT.

The chain carries TRBV4-2 and TRBJ2-5; 12 positions agree with TRBD2. The CDR3 is 17 amino acids. With V trimmed by 1 base and J by 2 bases, 5 bases remained unmatched. The germline gives CDR1 LGHNA, CDR2 YNFKEQ. The CDR3 region is CASSQATGTSGQETQYF. CDR3 bases: TGTGCCAGCAGCCAAGCAACCGGGACTAGCGGGCAAGAGACCCAGTACTTC.

The rearrangement joins TRBV4-1 to TRBJ1-4, with D possibly TRBD1 on 6 matching bases. The V gene's germline CDR1 is MGHRA and CDR2 YSYEKL. This CDR3 has 15 amino acids. Trimming cost V 2 bases and J 8 bases, with 15 bases left between them. The CDR3 nucleotides read TGCGCCAGCAGCCAACCGGGGGGCGGAAACGAAAAACTGTTTTTT. Protein product: CASSQPGGGNEKLFF.

The J gene is TRBJ1-5, the V gene TRBV7-9; 10 bases map to TRBD1. The CDR3 runs 16 residues. Germline V lookup: CDR1 SEHNR, CDR2 FQNEAQ (reference sequence). V dropped 5 bases and J dropped 4; count of bases not matched to a gene: 8. For the CDR3, the DNA is TGTGCCAGCAGCGATGAGACAGGGGGCGGTAATCAGCCCCAGCATTTT. It encodes CASSDETGGGNQPQHF.

The count of this clone is one. This chain connects TRBV4-2 to TRBJ2-2; TRBD2 might be the D (5 bases). The ends were cut back, 4 bases at V and 7 bases at J, with 19 bases in the middle. The CDR3 contains 16 residues. The germline CDR1 and CDR2 sequences are LGHNA and YNFKEQ. The CDR3 loop reads CASSRAEGRGGGELFF. DNA for the CDR3: TGTGCCAGCAGCCGCGCTGAAGGGAGAGGAGGCGGGGAGCTGTTTTTT.

The chain recombines TRBV19 with TRBJ2-1; 11 bases are a match to TRBD1. The CDR3 consists of 14 residues. Germline loops: CDR1 LNHDA, CDR2 SQIVND (reference sequence). The V gene end was trimmed by 5 bases and the J gene end by 7 bases; junction bases not matched to a gene: 4. The CDR3 sequence is CASSSGQGANEQFF. The CDR3 DNA reads TGTGCCAGTAGTTCCGGACAGGGGGCAAATGAGCAGTTCTTC. The full variable domain, its missing parts supplied by reference TRBV19 and TRBJ2-1, is DGGITQSPKYLFRKEGQNVTLSCEQNLNHDAMYWYRQDPGQGLRLIYYSQIVNDFQKGDIAEGYSVSREKKESFPLTVTSAQKNPTAFYLCASSSGQGANEQFFGPGTRLTVL.

V and J are TRBV6-5 and TRBJ2-1; 7 bases are a match to TRBD2. The J segment lost 9 bases and the V segment lost 0 bases, leaving 5 bases of the junction unmatched. Germline V gene lookup returns CDR1 MNHEY and CDR2 SVGAGI. This CDR3 region has 14 residues. Written as DNA, the CDR3 is TGTGCCAGCAGTTACTCCTACCGGGGGGTTGAGCAGTTCTTC. Its protein is CASSYSYRGVEQFF.

V gene TRBV6-5 combines with J gene TRBJ1-4; maybe TRBD1 (6 bases). The CDR3 has 14 amino acids. The germline V and J ends were trimmed by 4 bases and 15 bases, with 21 bases remaining between them. In germline, CDR1 is MNHEY, CDR2 SVGAGI. In nucleotides, the CDR3 is TGTGCCAGCAGTTTCCGACAGGTCCCTGAGGAGTTGTTTTTT. Translated, it gives CASSFRQVPEELFF.

The chain is built from TRBV3-1 (or the pseudogene TRBV3-2) and TRBJ2-7, with TRBD2 matching 12 bases. The junction had 7 bases not matched to a gene; V was cut back by 4 bases and J by 6 bases. The germline CDR1 and CDR2 sequences are LGHDT and YNNKEL (reference sequence). The length of the CDR3 is 15 residues. The chain's CDR3 is CASSPHKGLAGEQYF. In nucleotides, the CDR3 is TGTGCCAGCAGCCCCCACAAGGGACTAGCGGGCGAGCAGTACTTC.

This chain links TRBV4-1 with TRBJ1-3, with D perhaps TRBD1 (5 bases). Germline V gene lookup returns CDR1 MGHRA and CDR2 YSYEKL. The CDR3 runs to 16 residues. Between the trimmed V and J ends, which lost 1 base and 0 bases, there was a span of 10 bases. The CDR3 DNA is TGCGCCAGCAGCCAAGTTCAGGGCCCCTCTGGAAACACCATATATTTT. Its translation is CASSQVQGPSGNTIYF.

This chain connects TRBV7-9 to TRBJ2-1, with TRBD2 matching 9 bases. With 5 bases clipped from V and 0 bases from J, the junction kept 5 bases outside the gene matches. The CDR3 length is 16 residues. The germline V gene encodes CDR1 SEHNR and CDR2 FQNEAQ (reference sequence). The CDR3 loop reads CASSRSGGVSYNEQFF. In DNA, the CDR3 is TGTGCCAGCAGCCGTAGCGGGGGAGTCTCCTACAATGAGCAGTTCTTC.

This clone showed up just a few times. The chain carries TRBV7-9 and TRBJ2-7; 9 nucleotides align to TRBD2. The germline V gene has CDR1 SEHNR and CDR2 FQNEAQ (reference sequence). The length of the CDR3 is 16 residues. J was trimmed by 2 bases and V by 1 base; bases with no gene match: 6. The chain's CDR3 is CASSLGASGNTYEQYF. The CDR3 DNA reads as TGTGCCAGCAGCTTAGGGGCTAGCGGGAACACCTACGAGCAGTACTTC. The full variable domain, its missing parts supplied by reference TRBV7-9 and TRBJ2-7, is DTGVSQNPRHKITKRGQNVTFRCDPISEHNRLYWYRQTLGQGPEFLTYFQNEAQLEKSRLLSDRFSAERPKGSFSTLEIQRTEQGDSAMYLCASSLGASGNTYEQYFGPGTRLTVT.

This rearrangement joins TRBV20-1 to TRBJ2-5, with D tentatively TRBD1 or TRBD2 (5 bases each). Germline values: CDR1 DFQATT, CDR2 SNEGSKA (reference sequence). There are 14 residues in the CDR3. Trimming shortened V by 3 bases and J by 7 bases, and 18 bases separated the two germline ends. The CDR3 nucleotides are TGCAGTGCTAGTGAGGGGAGTAGTCATGGGACCCAGTACTTC. Translating gives CSASEGSSHGTQYF.

The V gene is TRBV5-4, the J gene TRBJ2-2; D call uncertain. The germline V gene has CDR1 SGHNT and CDR2 YYREEE (reference sequence). The CDR3 extends over 14 amino acids. The ends were cut back, 2 bases at V and 9 bases at J, with 14 bases in the middle. DNA for the CDR3: TGTGCCAGCAGCTTAGGTGGGCCGAAAAGGGAGCTGTTTTTT. This sequence encodes CASSLGGPKRELFF.

The chain is built from TRBV18 and TRBJ1-6, with D hard to call. The V gene's germline CDR1 is KGHSH and CDR2 LQKENI. V lost 3 bases and J lost 9, with 15 bases in between. CDR3 size: 15 residues. The CDR3 here is CASSPQRDRASPLHF. CDR3 bases: TGTGCCAGCTCACCTCAACGGGATCGGGCTTCACCCCTCCACTTT.

The rearrangement links TRBV6-2 or TRBV6-3 to TRBJ2-2; 8 bases are a match to TRBD2. V lost 2 bases to trimming and J lost 6 bases; unmatched junction nucleotides: 11. This CDR3 contains 17 residues. In germline, CDR1 is MNHEY, CDR2 SVGEGT. The CDR3 reads CASSYAHGSGSSGELFF. DNA of the CDR3: TGTGCCAGCAGTTACGCCCACGGGAGCGGGAGTTCCGGGGAGCTGTTTTTT.

The chain couples TRBV3-1 (or the pseudogene TRBV3-2) to TRBJ2-5; 7 bases align to TRBD2. Unmatched junction bases numbered 3, after V lost 0 bases and J lost 5 bases. The germline CDR1 and CDR2 sequences are LGHDT and YNNKEL (reference sequence). This CDR3 spans 14 amino acids. The CDR3 DNA reads TGTGCCAGCAGCCAAGACGGGCGGGGGGAGACCCAGTACTTC. It codes for CASSQDGRGETQYF.

The J gene is TRBJ1-2, the V gene TRBV21-1. TRBV21-1 is labeled a pseudogene. This CDR3 is 16 amino acids long. CDR3 residues: CASSKPWSTLSDGYTF. DNA of the CDR3: TGTGCCAGCAGCAAACCGTGGAGTACTCTCTCGGATGGCTACACCTTC.

V is TRBV27 and J is TRBJ2-2; TRBD2 matches at 8 bases. Germline trimming cut 7 bases from V and 0 bases from J; bases unmatched to any gene: 7. The CDR3 has 16 amino acids. Germline V lookup: CDR1 MNHEY, CDR2 SMNVEV (reference sequence). The CDR3 DNA is TGTGCCAGCATGCTAACTAGCGGAACGAACACCGGGGAGCTGTTTTTT. Protein product: CASMLTSGTNTGELFF.

Only a few counts were recorded for this clone. The CDR3 loop is CASSLSSRQETQYF. The CDR3 nucleotides are TGTGCCAGCAGCTTATCGAGTAGACAAGAGACCCAGTACTTC. This chain uses TRBV7-8 with TRBJ2-5; D gene unclear. The CDR3 has 14 residues. V lost 2 bases, J lost 2 bases, and 9 bases lay in between. In germline, CDR1 is SGHVS, CDR2 FQNEAQ.